The 22 T cell receptor beta chains listed next were all sequenced from one sample in a study of blood T cells in healthy people across ages. Next came a second PCR, run for about 6 to 12 cycles, which used a sample-barcoded 5' primer along with a J-beta primer mix. TCRdb re-derived calls from the 5' RACE reads in MiXCR, one entry per CDR3 protein. The top ten clones hold 4% of a sample with some 1.5 million distinct CDR3 sequences, roughly 43% of them seen once. The material sequenced was blood. Receptors originate from a young woman in good health.

This clonotype was observed once. The CDR3 DNA reads as TGTGCCAGCAGTGCTACTTGGTGGGACAAGACTAAAGGGCAGTTCTTC. Its translation is CASSATWWDKTKGQFF. The rearrangement links TRBV6-1 to TRBJ2-1; perhaps TRBD1 as D (6 bases). This CDR3 has 16 residues. CDR1 and CDR2 (germline): MNHNS, SASEGT. Trimming removed 4 bases from V and 12 bases from J, with 25 bases in between.

This clonotype was seen at least ten times. The rearrangement links TRBV12-3 or TRBV12-4 to TRBJ2-7; 11 nucleotides line up with TRBD2. V was pared by 5 bases and J by 0 bases, with 3 bases of the junction left unmatched. The CDR3 is 15 residues long. The CDR3 loop is CASSPTSGTSYEQYF. The CDR3 DNA sequence: TGTGCCAGCAGTCCGACTAGCGGGACCTCCTACGAGCAGTACTTC.

This clonotype showed up just a few times. The chain recombines TRBV9 with TRBJ2-1; 8 nucleotides line up with TRBD1. The CDR3 has 16 amino acids. CDR1 is SGDLS, CDR2 YYNGEE, per germline. The J segment lost 6 bases and the V segment lost 4 bases, leaving 12 bases of the junction unmatched. The CDR3 DNA reads as TGTGCCAGCAGCCCTATGATTTCCGGGACAGGCAATGAGCAGTTCTTC. Its translation is CASSPMISGTGNEQFF.

The chain employs TRBV27 and TRBJ2-1; TRBD2 aligns across 7 bases. The length of the CDR3 is 15 residues. The trim removed 6 bases at V and 3 bases at J, leaving 8 bases unmatched. Germline V CDR1 and CDR2: MNHEY, SMNVEV (reference sequence). In nucleotides, the CDR3 is TGTGCCAGCAGAAAACTAGCGATCCTCTACAATGAGCAGTTCTTC. It is translated as CASRKLAILYNEQFF.

This clonotype was counted at least ten times. Being one base from a much bigger clone, this may be a read error. The chain couples TRBV2 to TRBJ2-7, with D perhaps matching TRBD1 (6 bases). Germline V gene data show CDR1 as SNHLY and CDR2 as FYNNEI. Trimming removed 7 bases from V and 4 bases from J, with 14 bases in between. There are 13 residues in the CDR3. CDR3 sequence: CASTRTDSYEQYF. Here the CDR3 DNA reads TGTGCCAGCACACGGACAGACTCGTACGAGCAGTACTTC.

The chain employs TRBV18 and TRBJ2-1, with D possibly being TRBD1 (6 bases). Between the trimmed V and J ends, which lost 3 bases and 3 bases, there was a span of 18 bases. This CDR3 is built from 17 residues. Germline V CDR1 and CDR2: KGHSH, LQKENI. The CDR3 loop is CASSPGSGGRFYNEQFF. The CDR3 DNA sequence: TGTGCCAGCTCACCTGGGTCTGGGGGCAGGTTCTACAATGAGCAGTTCTTC. Combining the CDR3 with reference TRBV18 and TRBJ2-1 gives the whole variable domain NAGVMQNPRHLVRRRGQEARLRCSPMKGHSHVYWYRQLPEEGLKFMVYLQKENIIDESGMPKERFSAEFPKEGPSILRIQQVVRGDSAAYFCASSPGSGGRFYNEQFFGPGTRLTVL.

The V call is TRBV11-2, the J call TRBJ2-3; 9 nucleotides line up with TRBD2. The trim removed 0 bases at V and 6 bases at J, leaving 10 bases unmatched. The CDR3 has 17 residues. The germline V gene encodes CDR1 SGHAT and CDR2 FQNNGV. The CDR3 spells CASSLDQGRGGLDTQYF. CDR3 nucleotides: TGTGCCAGCAGCTTAGATCAGGGGCGGGGGGGATTGGATACGCAGTATTTT.

The V and J genes are TRBV10-1 and TRBJ2-7; D is uncertain. Germline CDR1 WNHNN, CDR2 SYGVQD (reference sequence). The V end was cut by 4 bases, the J end by 6 bases, with 13 bases between. There are 13 residues in the CDR3. In DNA form, the CDR3 reads TGCGCCAGCAGTGGATATGGAGCAGGCGAGCAGTACTTC. Its translation is CASSGYGAGEQYF.

This clonotype has just a few counts. CDR3 region: CASSGGTTYEQYF. CDR3 DNA sequence: TGTGCCAGCAGCGGAGGGACCACCTACGAGCAGTACTTC. This chain connects TRBV7-8 to TRBJ2-7, with a weak D call TRBD2 (6 bases). The CDR3 extends over 13 amino acids. Germline loops: CDR1 SGHVS, CDR2 FQNEAQ. V shed 5 bases and J shed 2 bases, with 10 bases lying between them.

Turning to this clonotype: This may arise from a read error, as a much more abundant clone is one base away. The chain recombines TRBV3-1 with TRBJ2-1; 7 nucleotides align to TRBD2. This CDR3 contains 14 residues. Germline-derived CDR1 and CDR2 are LGHDT and YNNKEL (reference sequence). CDR3 in DNA: TGTGCCAACAGCCAAGAGGGACTACAGTGTGAGCAGTTCTTC. This translates into CANSQEGLQCEQFF.

This clonotype was counted a few times. The V and J genes are TRBV20-1 and TRBJ2-3; the match to TRBD1 covers 9 bases. J lost 6 bases, V lost 3 bases, and 7 bases had no gene match. CDR1 and CDR2 (germline): DFQATT, SNEGSKA (reference sequence). This CDR3 is 14 amino acids long. CDR3 nucleotides: TGCAGTGCTAGGGACAGGGGAGGGGAGGATACGCAGTATTTT. Its protein product is CSARDRGGEDTQYF.

The chain combines TRBV28 with TRBJ2-7; TRBD2 matches at 7 bases. V lost 5 bases and J lost 7; bases outside the gene matches: 17. Germline V lookup: CDR1 MDHEN, CDR2 SYDVKM. The CDR3 runs to 16 residues. The CDR3: CASSLPTSIVYNEQYF. CDR3 coding DNA: TGTGCCAGCAGTCTACCGACTAGCATTGTGTACAATGAGCAGTACTTC.

Points on this clonotype: The junction departs from the called germline gene at one end, perhaps through a read error. J is TRBJ2-1 and V is TRBV4-1, with D possibly being TRBD2 (6 bases). The J call is uncertain, as TRBJ2-7 better fits the DNA end. Germline CDR1 is MGHRA and CDR2 is YSYEKL. The CDR3 consists of 17 residues. As DNA, the CDR3 is TGCGCCAGCAGACAAGAGTACGGGAGCTTCCCCTACAATGAGCAGTACTTC. Its protein product is CASRQEYGSFPYNEQYF.

This clonotype showed up just a few times. This chain links TRBV6-5 with TRBJ1-5; D may be TRBD1 (6 bases). The CDR3 has 15 amino acids. The V and J ends lost 0 bases and 5 bases respectively, with 11 bases between them. Looked up from germline, CDR1 is MNHEY and CDR2 is SVGAGI. CDR3 protein: CASSYSAGVDQPQHF. The CDR3 nucleotides read TGTGCCAGCAGTTACTCAGCAGGGGTGGATCAGCCCCAGCATTTT.

The count of this clonotype is one. V gene TRBV20-1 combines with J gene TRBJ2-1, with a weak D call TRBD1 (6 bases). Trimming left V 8 bases short and J 7 bases short, with 15 bases between. The CDR3 is made up of 12 amino acids. The germline V gene encodes CDR1 DFQATT and CDR2 SNEGSKA (reference sequence). The CDR3 region has the DNA TGCAGTCCCCTCCTACAGGGAAATGAGCAGTTCTTC. It yields the protein CSPLLQGNEQFF.

This sequence joins TRBV20-1 and TRBJ1-2, with D maybe TRBD1 (6 bases). Germline loops: CDR1 DFQATT, CDR2 SNEGSKA (reference sequence). The CDR3 spans 14 residues. Trimming removed 4 bases from V and 5 bases from J, with 17 bases in between. As DNA, the CDR3 is TGCAGTGCTAAAACAGGGCAATCGAGATATGGCTACACCTTC. It translates to CSAKTGQSRYGYTF.

The chain employs TRBV20-1 and TRBJ2-1; D tentatively fits TRBD1 or TRBD2 (5 bases each). Per the germline V gene, CDR1 is DFQATT and CDR2 is SNEGSKA (reference sequence). The CDR3 is made up of 13 amino acids. The ends were cut back, 5 bases at V and 0 bases at J, with 8 bases in the middle. CDR3 sequence (DNA): TGCAGTGCTGAGGGGAGCTCCTACAATGAGCAGTTCTTC. It yields the protein CSAEGSSYNEQFF.

The chain combines TRBV7-2 with TRBJ2-5; unclear D gene. V shed 7 bases and J shed 0 bases, with 12 bases lying between them. CDR3 length: 14 amino acids. Germline values: CDR1 SGHTA, CDR2 FQGNSA. The CDR3 reads CASTPGLYQETQYF. CDR3 DNA sequence: TGTGCCAGCACCCCAGGTCTTTACCAAGAGACCCAGTACTTC.

V gene TRBV20-1 combines with J gene TRBJ2-7; 11 positions match TRBD2. Germline V gives CDR1 DFQATT, CDR2 SNEGSKA (reference sequence). The CDR3 has 16 amino acids. Trimming removed 2 bases from V and 0 bases from J; junction bases left unmatched: 6. CDR3 in DNA: TGCAGTGCTAGACTGACGACTAGCGGGGACTCCTACGAGCAGTACTTC. As protein: CSARLTTSGDSYEQYF.

This clonotype was counted only a few times. The chain uses TRBV6-5 and TRBJ1-2; D uncertain. This CDR3 is built from 13 residues. The ends were cut back, 2 bases at V and 6 bases at J, with 10 bases in the middle. CDR1 is MNHEY, CDR2 SVGAGI, per germline. CDR3 sequence: CASSYRAAHGYTF. The CDR3 bases are TGTGCCAGCAGTTACCGGGCAGCCCATGGCTACACCTTC.

As regards this clonotype: The junction shows a germline mismatch at one end, possibly a read error. CDR3 nucleotides: TGTGCTACCAGCATCCGGGGGGGTGAGCTGTTTTTT. It codes for CATSIRGGELFF. V and J are TRBV15 and TRBJ2-2, with 8 bases matching TRBD2. CDR1 LNHNV and CDR2 YYDKDF come from the germline V gene (reference sequence). There are 12 residues in the CDR3.

The chain links TRBV20-1 to TRBJ2-2; D gene uncertain. The germline V gene encodes CDR1 DFQATT and CDR2 SNEGSKA (reference sequence). Trimming shortened V by 3 bases and J by 3 bases, and 8 bases separated the two germline ends. The CDR3 contains 13 residues. This CDR3 is CSARSQDTGELFF. DNA for the CDR3: TGCAGTGCTAGGAGTCAGGACACCGGGGAGCTGTTTTTT.